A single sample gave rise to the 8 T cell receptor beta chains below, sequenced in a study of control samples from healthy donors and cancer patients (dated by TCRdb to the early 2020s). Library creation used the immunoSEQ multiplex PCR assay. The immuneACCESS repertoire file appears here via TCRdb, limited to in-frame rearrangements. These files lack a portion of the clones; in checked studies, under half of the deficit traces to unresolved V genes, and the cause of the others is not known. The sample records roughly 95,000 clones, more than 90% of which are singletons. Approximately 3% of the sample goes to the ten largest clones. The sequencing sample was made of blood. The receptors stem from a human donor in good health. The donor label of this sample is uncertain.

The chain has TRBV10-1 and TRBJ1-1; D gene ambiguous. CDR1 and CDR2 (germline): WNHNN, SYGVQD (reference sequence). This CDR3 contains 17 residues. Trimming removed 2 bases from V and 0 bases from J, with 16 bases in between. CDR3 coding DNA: TGCGCCAGCAGTGAGGAAGGGTGGCAGGCCATGAACACTGAAGCTTTCTTT. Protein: CASSEEGWQAMNTEAFF.

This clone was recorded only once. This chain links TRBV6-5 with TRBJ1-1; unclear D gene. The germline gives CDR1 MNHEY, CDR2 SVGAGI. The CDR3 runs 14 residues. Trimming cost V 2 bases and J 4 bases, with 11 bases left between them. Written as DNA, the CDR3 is TGTGCCAGCAGTTACGGTTCGGGGATCACTGAAGCTTTCTTT. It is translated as CASSYGSGITEAFF.

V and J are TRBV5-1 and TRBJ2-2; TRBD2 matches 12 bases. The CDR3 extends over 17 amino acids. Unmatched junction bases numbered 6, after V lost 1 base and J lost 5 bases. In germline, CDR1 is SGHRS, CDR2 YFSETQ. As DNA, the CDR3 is TGCGCCAGCAGCTTGTCTAGCGGGGGGGCGCTGACCGGGGAGCTGTTTTTT. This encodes CASSLSSGGALTGELFF.

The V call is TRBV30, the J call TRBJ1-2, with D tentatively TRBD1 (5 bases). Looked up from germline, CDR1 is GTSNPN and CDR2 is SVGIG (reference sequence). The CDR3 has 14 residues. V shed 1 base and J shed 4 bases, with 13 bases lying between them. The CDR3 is CAWSGKATGYGYTF. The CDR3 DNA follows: TGTGCCTGGAGTGGAAAGGCAACAGGCTATGGCTACACCTTC. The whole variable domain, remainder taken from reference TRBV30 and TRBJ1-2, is SQTIHQWPATLVQPVGSPLSLECTVEGTSNPNLYWYRQAAGRGLQLLFYSVGIGQISSEVPQNLSASRPQDRQFILSSKKLLLSDSGFYLCAWSGKATGYGYTFGSGTRLTVV.

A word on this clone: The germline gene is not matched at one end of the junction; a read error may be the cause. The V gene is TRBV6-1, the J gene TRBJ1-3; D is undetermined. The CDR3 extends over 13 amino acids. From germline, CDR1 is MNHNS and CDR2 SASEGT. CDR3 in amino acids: CASREDAGNTIYF. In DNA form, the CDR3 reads TGTGCCAGCAGGGAAGACGCTGGAAACACCATATATTTT.

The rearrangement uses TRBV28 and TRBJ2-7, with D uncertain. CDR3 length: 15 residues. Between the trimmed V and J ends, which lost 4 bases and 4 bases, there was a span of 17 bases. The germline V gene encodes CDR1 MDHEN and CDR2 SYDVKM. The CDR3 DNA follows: TGTGCCAGCAGTTCCCCCCTCCAAGGAGCTTACGAGCAGTACTTC. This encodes CASSSPLQGAYEQYF.

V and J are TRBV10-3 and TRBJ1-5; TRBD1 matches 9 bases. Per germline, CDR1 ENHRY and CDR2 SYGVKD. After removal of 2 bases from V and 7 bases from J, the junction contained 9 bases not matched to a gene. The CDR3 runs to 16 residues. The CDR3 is CAISEGGQGFSQPQHF. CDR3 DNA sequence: TGTGCCATCAGTGAGGGGGGACAGGGTTTTAGCCAGCCCCAGCATTTT.

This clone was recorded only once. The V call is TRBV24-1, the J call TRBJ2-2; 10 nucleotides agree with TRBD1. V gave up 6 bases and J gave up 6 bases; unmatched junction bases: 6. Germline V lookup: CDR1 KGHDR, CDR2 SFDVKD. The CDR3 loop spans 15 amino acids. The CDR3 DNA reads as TGTGCCACCAGTTCGGGACAGGGGTGGGCCGGGGAGCTGTTTTTT. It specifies CATSSGQGWAGELFF.